Following are 18 T cell receptor beta chains from one sample sequenced in a study of cytomegalovirus exposure and HLA in healthy donors. Vbeta (60) and Jbeta (13) primers were used in the PCR. Some clones are missing from TCRdb's copy, which holds only in-frame ones; the method was immunoSEQ multiplex PCR. Counted here are under 200,000 clones, approximately 59% occurring once; the ten biggest clones make up just under 3%. The sample taken for sequencing was PBMCs. These receptors all come from a man in his forties in good health and CMV-seronegative.

V is TRBV19 and J is TRBJ1-1; no reliable D call. V shed 4 bases and J shed 4 bases, with 16 bases lying between them. Germline values: CDR1 LNHDA, CDR2 SQIVND (reference sequence). This CDR3 has 15 residues. The CDR3 protein is CASSRPLMGGTEAFF. The CDR3 DNA sequence: TGTGCCAGTAGTAGGCCCCTAATGGGAGGCACTGAAGCTTTCTTT.

V gene TRBV6-5 combines with J gene TRBJ2-3; TRBD1 might be the D (6 bases). The CDR3 consists of 15 residues. V gave up 7 bases and J gave up 0 bases, with 14 bases separating them. Germline values: CDR1 MNHEY, CDR2 SVGAGI. The CDR3 sequence: CASNARTDSTDTQYF. The CDR3 region has the DNA TGTGCCAGCAATGCCCGGACAGATAGCACAGATACGCAGTATTTT.

The V gene is TRBV7-9, the J gene TRBJ1-1; D not certain. V lost 6 bases and J 1 base, leaving 9 bases between the germline ends. CDR3 size: 13 residues. Germline CDR1 is SEHNR and CDR2 is FQNEAQ (reference sequence). The CDR3 reads CASSEPWNTEAFF. The CDR3 DNA reads as TGTGCCAGCAGTGAGCCGTGGAACACTGAAGCTTTCTTT.

The chain combines TRBV15 with TRBJ2-5; 7 bases agree with TRBD2. Germline CDR1 is LNHNV and CDR2 is YYDKDF (reference sequence). J gave up 4 bases and V 1 base, and 3 bases lay outside the gene matches. The length of the CDR3 is 14 residues. This CDR3 reads CATSRGGGVETQYF. CDR3 nucleotide sequence: TGTGCCACCAGCAGAGGGGGGGGAGTAGAGACCCAGTACTTC.

The V gene is TRBV9, the J gene TRBJ1-2; TRBD1 might be the D (6 bases). The CDR3 contains 14 residues. Trimming pared 1 base from V and 4 bases from J, leaving 11 bases between. The germline V gene has CDR1 SGDLS and CDR2 YYNGEE. CDR3 amino acids: CASSVTGQSYGYTF. The CDR3 region has the DNA TGTGCCAGCAGCGTAACAGGGCAATCCTATGGCTACACCTTC.

V usage is TRBV5-1 and J usage is TRBJ2-5, with 10 bases identical to TRBD2. The germline V gene encodes CDR1 SGHRS and CDR2 YFSETQ. This CDR3 contains 15 residues. The J segment lost 2 bases and the V segment lost 3 bases, leaving 4 bases of the junction unmatched. The CDR3 coding sequence is TGCGCCAGCAGCTCGGGACTAGCGATTCAAGAGACCCAGTACTTC. Encoded protein: CASSSGLAIQETQYF.

A note on this clone: Other DNA sequences from this sample encode an identical CDR3 as well. The CDR3 DNA is TGTGCCAGTAGTATACAGGGGCGGGAGACCCAGTACTTC. It yields the protein CASSIQGRETQYF. V gene TRBV19 combines with J gene TRBJ2-5; a weak D match, TRBD1 (6 bases). This CDR3 has 13 residues. From germline, CDR1 is LNHDA and CDR2 SQIVND (reference sequence). Deletions cut 2 bases from V and 5 bases from J, with 9 bases between.

The V and J genes are TRBV5-1 and TRBJ2-3, with TRBD1 matching over 11 bases. V shed 3 bases and J 1 base; nucleotides not matched to a gene: 1. There are 15 residues in the CDR3. Germline V gene data show CDR1 as SGHRS and CDR2 as YFSETQ. In DNA, the CDR3 is TGCGCCAGCAGCTGGACAGGGGGCCGCACAGATACGCAGTATTTT. The encoded protein is CASSWTGGRTDTQYF.

Worth noting for this clone: Germline is not matched at one junction end, which may reflect a read error. This CDR3 is also generated by other DNA sequences in the sample. The rearrangement uses TRBV5-1 and TRBJ2-3; TRBD1 matches 8 bases. This CDR3 contains 16 residues. CDR1 is SGHRS and CDR2 is YFSETQ in the germline V gene. The CDR3 reads CASSLGGQVVTDTQYF. For the CDR3, the DNA is TGCGCCAGCAGCTTGGGGGGACAGGTTGTAACAGATACGCAATATTTT. The full variable domain, in which reference TRBV5-1 and TRBJ2-3 provide the parts outside the CDR3, is KAGVTQTPRYLIKTRGQQVTLSCSPISGHRSVSWYQQTPGQGLQFLFEYFSETQRNKGNFPGRFSGRQFSNSRSEMNVSTLELGDSALYLCASSLGGQVVTDTQYFGPGTRLTVL.

This clone was found once. V gene TRBV4-1 combines with J gene TRBJ1-5, with D unresolved. Germline V lookup: CDR1 MGHRA, CDR2 YSYEKL. V dropped 1 base and J dropped 9 bases, with 10 bases sitting between them. The CDR3 length is 13 residues. CDR3 amino acids: CASSQGVDTPQHF. The CDR3 DNA follows: TGCGCCAGCAGCCAAGGTGTTGACACGCCCCAGCATTTT.

This chain connects TRBV5-1 to TRBJ2-1, with TRBD1 matching over 8 bases. J gave up 4 bases and V 4 bases, and 7 bases lay outside the gene matches. CDR1 is SGHRS, CDR2 YFSETQ, per germline. CDR3 length: 15 amino acids. The CDR3 bases are TGCGCCAGCAGCCCCGGACAGGGAATTTACAATGAGCAGTTCTTC. Its translation: CASSPGQGIYNEQFF.

This clone has a handful of counts. V gene TRBV5-6 combines with J gene TRBJ1-5; 10 nucleotides line up with TRBD1. CDR3 length: 15 residues. The V segment lost 1 base and the J segment 5 bases; nucleotides outside the gene matches: 3. Per germline, CDR1 SGHDT and CDR2 YYEEEE. CDR3 residues: CASSLRQGAYQPQHF. The CDR3 DNA reads TGTGCCAGCAGCTTGCGACAGGGGGCATATCAGCCCCAGCATTTT.

The chain carries TRBV27 and TRBJ2-2; D might be TRBD2 (5 bases). The CDR3 length is 15 residues. The V gene's germline CDR1 is MNHEY and CDR2 SMNVEV (reference sequence). The V end was cut by 3 bases, the J end by 7 bases, with 15 bases between. DNA for the CDR3: TGTGCCAGCAGTTTTTTGTTTAGCGAAAACGGGGAGCTGTTTTTT. The encoded protein is CASSFLFSENGELFF.

This clone showed up many times. This chain connects TRBV18 to TRBJ2-1, with D uncertain. CDR1 and CDR2 (germline): KGHSH, LQKENI. The V end lost 3 bases, the J end lost 6 bases, and 9 bases lay between the germline ends. The CDR3 spans 13 residues. Written as DNA, the CDR3 is TGTGCCAGCTCACCCCCCCAACTCAATGAGCAGTTCTTC. Its protein is CASSPPQLNEQFF.

The chain recombines TRBV28 with TRBJ1-1, with 7 nucleotides matching TRBD1. V was pared by 6 bases and J by 12 bases, with 16 bases of the junction left unmatched. The CDR3 runs 14 residues. Looked up from germline, CDR1 is MDHEN and CDR2 is SYDVKM. CDR3 sequence (DNA): TGTGCCAGCAGCCTCCAGGGGACAGTGGGTCAATCTTTCTTT. Protein sequence: CASSLQGTVGQSFF.

This clone was recorded only once. Other DNA sequences in the sample encode the same CDR3. The chain carries TRBV2 and TRBJ1-5, with D tentatively TRBD1 (6 bases). This CDR3 is built from 14 residues. Per the germline V gene, CDR1 is SNHLY and CDR2 is FYNNEI. The V and J ends lost 4 bases and 2 bases respectively, with 9 bases between them. The CDR3 nucleotides read TGTGCCAGCAGTGCTTCAGGGGGCAATCAGCCCCAGCATTTT. Protein product: CASSASGGNQPQHF.

This rearrangement joins TRBV25-1 to TRBJ1-4; TRBD1 might be the D (6 bases). Germline CDR1 MGHDK, CDR2 SYGVNS. The ends were cut back, 5 bases at V and 7 bases at J, with 17 bases in the middle. The CDR3 has 15 residues. The CDR3 DNA is TGTGCCAGCAGTCCGGGGTCGGGAGGGGGTGAAAAACTGTTTTTT. Protein: CASSPGSGGGEKLFF.

The chain joins TRBV19 to TRBJ2-7, with D unclear. The CDR3 sequence is 13 residues long. V lost 5 bases and J 9 bases, leaving 17 bases between the germline ends. The germline V gene has CDR1 LNHDA and CDR2 SQIVND (reference sequence). CDR3 region: CASSSPRIAGQYF. The CDR3 DNA sequence: TGTGCCAGTAGTTCCCCGAGAATTGCTGGGCAGTACTTC.